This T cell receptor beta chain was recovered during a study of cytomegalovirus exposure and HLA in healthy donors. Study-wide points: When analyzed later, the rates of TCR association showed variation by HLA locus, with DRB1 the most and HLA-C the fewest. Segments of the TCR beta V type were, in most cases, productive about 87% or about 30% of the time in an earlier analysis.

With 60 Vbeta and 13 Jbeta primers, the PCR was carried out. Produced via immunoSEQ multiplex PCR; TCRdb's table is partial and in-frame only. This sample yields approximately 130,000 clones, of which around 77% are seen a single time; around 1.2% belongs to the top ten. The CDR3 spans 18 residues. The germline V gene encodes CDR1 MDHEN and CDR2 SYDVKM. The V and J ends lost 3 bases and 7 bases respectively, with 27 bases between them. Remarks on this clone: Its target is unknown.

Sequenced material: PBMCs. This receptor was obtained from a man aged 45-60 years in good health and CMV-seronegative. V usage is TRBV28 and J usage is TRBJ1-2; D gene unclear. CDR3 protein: CASSFSLSFVRARGGYTF. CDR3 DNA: TGTGCCAGCAGTTTTTCCCTTTCATTCGTACGCGCCCGCGGTGGCTACACCTTC.